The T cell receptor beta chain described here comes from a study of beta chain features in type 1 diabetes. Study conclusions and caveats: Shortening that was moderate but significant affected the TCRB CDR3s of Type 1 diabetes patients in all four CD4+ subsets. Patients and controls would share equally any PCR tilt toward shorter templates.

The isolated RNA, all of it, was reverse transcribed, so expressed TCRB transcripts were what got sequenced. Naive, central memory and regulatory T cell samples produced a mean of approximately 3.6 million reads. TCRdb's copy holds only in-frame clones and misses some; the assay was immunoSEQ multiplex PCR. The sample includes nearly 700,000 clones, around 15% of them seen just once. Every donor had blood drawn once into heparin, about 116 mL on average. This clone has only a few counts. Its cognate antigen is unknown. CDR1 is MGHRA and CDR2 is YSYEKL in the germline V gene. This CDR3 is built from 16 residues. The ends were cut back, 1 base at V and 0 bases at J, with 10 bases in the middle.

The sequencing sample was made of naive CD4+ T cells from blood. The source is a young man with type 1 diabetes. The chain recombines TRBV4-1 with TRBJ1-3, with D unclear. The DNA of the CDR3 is TGCGCCAGCAGCCAAGGCGAGGTAAACTCTGGAAACACCATATATTTT. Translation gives CASSQGEVNSGNTIYF.